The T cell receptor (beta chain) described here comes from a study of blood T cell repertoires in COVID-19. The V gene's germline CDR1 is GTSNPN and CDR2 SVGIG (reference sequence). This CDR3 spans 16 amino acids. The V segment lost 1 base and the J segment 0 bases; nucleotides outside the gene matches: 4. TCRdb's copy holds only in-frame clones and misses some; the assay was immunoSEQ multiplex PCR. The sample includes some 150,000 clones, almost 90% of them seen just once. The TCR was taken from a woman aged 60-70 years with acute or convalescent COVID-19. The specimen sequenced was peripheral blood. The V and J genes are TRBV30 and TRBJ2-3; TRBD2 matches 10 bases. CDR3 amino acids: CAWSGLAGASTDTQYF. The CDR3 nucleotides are TGTGCCTGGAGTGGCCTAGCGGGGGCAAGCACAGATACGCAGTATTTT.